This T cell receptor beta chain was obtained from a study of CD8 T cells in Susac syndrome. This CDR3 spans 15 amino acids. CDR1 SGHAT and CDR2 FQNNGV come from the germline V gene. The V end lost 0 bases, the J end lost 0 bases, and 6 bases lay between the germline ends. TEMRA cells were FACS-enriched, and CD8+ and CD4+ T cells were isolated negatively. A quantity of about 0.45 to 1 ug RNA underwent reverse transcription using random hexamers. Amplification of TCR beta CDR3 across 54 Vbeta and 13 Jbeta was performed with immunoSEQ multiplex PCR. Each CDR3 protein is one row after TCRdb ran MiXCR on the immunoSEQ multiplex PCR reads. Here the sample spans 180,000 or so distinct CDR3 sequences, nearly 95% being singletons.

The chain uses TRBV11-2 and TRBJ2-1; D is unresolved. The sample consisted of CD4+ T cells from PBMCs. The source of this sequence is a human donor with multiple sclerosis. The CDR3: CASSLERFSYNEQFF. The CDR3 nucleotides read TGTGCCAGCAGCTTAGAGAGGTTCTCCTACAATGAGCAGTTCTTC.